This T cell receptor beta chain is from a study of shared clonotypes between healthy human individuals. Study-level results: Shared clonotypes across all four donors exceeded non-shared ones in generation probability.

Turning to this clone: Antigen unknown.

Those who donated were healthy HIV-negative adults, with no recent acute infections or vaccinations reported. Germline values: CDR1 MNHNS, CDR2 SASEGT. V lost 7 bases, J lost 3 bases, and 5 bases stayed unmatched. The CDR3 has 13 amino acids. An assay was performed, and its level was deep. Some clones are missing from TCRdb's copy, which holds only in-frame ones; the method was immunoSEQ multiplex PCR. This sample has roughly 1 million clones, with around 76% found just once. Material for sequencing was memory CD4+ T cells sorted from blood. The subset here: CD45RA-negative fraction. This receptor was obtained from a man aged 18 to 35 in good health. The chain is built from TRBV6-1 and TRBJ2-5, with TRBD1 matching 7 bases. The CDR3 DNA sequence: TGTGCCAGCAAGAGCACAGGGGAAGAGACCCAGTACTTC. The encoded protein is CASKSTGEETQYF.